A single sample is the source of the 5 T cell receptor beta chains below, sequenced in a study of blood T cell repertoires in COVID-19. The repertoire was sequenced with immunoSEQ multiplex PCR; TCRdb's copy has only in-frame clones and lacks some. The sample has fewer than 45,000 clones, about 91% seen once. Sequencing input: peripheral blood. These receptors were collected from a woman in her 30s in a cohort sampled during active COVID-19.

This clone appeared a single time. V and J are TRBV11-2 and TRBJ2-7, with D possibly being TRBD1 (6 bases). The ends were cut back, 0 bases at V and 2 bases at J, with 8 bases in the middle. The CDR3 is 14 residues long. Germline assignment: CDR1 SGHAT and CDR2 FQNNGV. The CDR3 DNA sequence: TGTGCCAGCAGCTTAGAAAGGGGGACCTACGAGCAGTACTTC. It yields the protein CASSLERGTYEQYF.

CDR3 protein: CASSFVAGAGEQYF. In DNA, the CDR3 is TGTGCCAGCAGCTTCGTAGCGGGAGCTGGCGAGCAGTACTTC. This rearrangement joins TRBV11-2 to TRBJ2-7, with 9 bases that match TRBD2. There are 14 residues in the CDR3. With V trimmed by 3 bases and J by 6 bases, 6 bases remained unmatched. Looked up from germline, CDR1 is SGHAT and CDR2 is FQNNGV.

The V gene is TRBV28, the J gene TRBJ2-2; a weak D match, TRBD2 (5 bases). The CDR3 is 14 residues long. Germline CDR1 and CDR2: MDHEN and SYDVKM. Trimming shortened V by 1 base and J by 5 bases, and 8 bases separated the two germline ends. The DNA for the CDR3 is TGTGCCAGCAGTTTATCGGGATTGACCGGGGAGCTGTTTTTT. It is translated as CASSLSGLTGELFF.

The chain links TRBV6-6 to TRBJ1-4, with D perhaps TRBD1 (6 bases). With 8 bases removed from V and 0 bases from J, the gap between germline ends came to 10 bases. CDR1 and CDR2 (germline): MNHNY, SVGAGI (reference sequence). The CDR3 contains 14 residues. The CDR3 is CASLRGTTNEKLFF. The DNA for the CDR3 is TGTGCCAGCCTTAGGGGGACAACTAATGAAAAACTGTTTTTT.

The chain uses TRBV28 and TRBJ1-2; 9 nucleotides match TRBD1. Per the germline V gene, CDR1 is MDHEN and CDR2 is SYDVKM. Germline trimming cut 2 bases from V and 8 bases from J; bases unmatched to any gene: 6. The CDR3 spans 14 residues. The CDR3 region has the DNA TGTGCCAGCAGTTTAGGGGACAGGGCGACAGGCTACACCTTC. Translating it yields CASSLGDRATGYTF.